This entry lists 23 T cell receptor beta chains sequenced from one sample in a study of CD8 T cells in ankylosing spondylitis (dated by TCRdb to about 2017). The receptor library was made with 5' RACE. For sequencing, an Illumina HiSeq 2500 was employed. The raw public reads went through TCRdb reprocessing: fastp at Q25, MiXCR clone calling, in-frame beta chains kept. One record per CDR3 amino acid sequence lists the most common genes and DNA. Across this sample there are some 840,000 distinct CDR3 sequences, with about 10% seen only once. The ten largest make up less than 0.65% of the sample. For these receptors, no antigen is known. Findings and caveats that apply to the study as a whole: A TCR beta motif made up of several highly homologous amino acid variants appeared to be characteristic of blood from ankylosing spondylitis patients.

Sequencing input: blood, either unsorted or a sorted T cell fraction (not recorded which). The receptors derive from a male donor with ankylosing spondylitis.

This clonotype has a handful of counts. The CDR3 protein is CSAQIRDRVNSNQPQHF. Here the CDR3 DNA reads TGCAGTGCTCAGATCCGGGACAGGGTAAATAGCAATCAGCCCCAGCATTTT. The genes are TRBV20-1 and TRBJ1-5; 9 bases are a match to TRBD1. The germline V gene has CDR1 DFQATT and CDR2 SNEGSKA (reference sequence). This CDR3 is 17 amino acids long. With V trimmed by 5 bases and J by 0 bases, 11 bases remained unmatched.

This clonotype was picked up a small number of times. The chain links TRBV20-1 to TRBJ2-1; 12 bases are a match to TRBD2. This CDR3 region has 16 residues. V lost 1 base to trimming and J lost 7 bases; unmatched junction nucleotides: 8. CDR1 and CDR2 from the germline V gene are DFQATT and SNEGSKA (reference sequence). The CDR3 here is CSARVRLAGGDNEQFF. The CDR3 DNA reads as TGCAGTGCTAGAGTTAGGCTAGCGGGAGGGGATAATGAGCAGTTCTTC.

The chain recombines TRBV12-3 or TRBV12-4 with TRBJ1-2, with 7 bases aligning to TRBD1. This CDR3 is built from 12 residues. V lost 5 bases, J lost 10 bases, and 7 bases stayed unmatched. The CDR3 region is CASSVQGRDYTF. In nucleotides, the CDR3 is TGTGCCAGCAGTGTACAGGGGAGAGACTACACCTTC.

This rearrangement joins TRBV6-2 or TRBV6-3 to TRBJ2-5; TRBD2 agrees at 9 bases. The CDR3 loop spans 17 amino acids. With V trimmed by 6 bases and J by 4 bases, 15 bases remained unmatched. CDR1 and CDR2 from the germline V gene are MNHEY and SVGEGT. CDR3 coding DNA: TGTGCCAGCAGATACGACCCAAAGCGGGGGGATCGAGAGACCCAGTACTTC. Encoded protein: CASRYDPKRGDRETQYF.

The chain recombines TRBV7-9 with TRBJ2-3, with D possibly being TRBD1 (6 bases). From germline, CDR1 is SEHNR and CDR2 FQNEAQ (reference sequence). This CDR3 is built from 16 residues. Between the trimmed V and J ends, which lost 4 bases and 10 bases, there was a span of 24 bases. This CDR3 reads CASSSPYQGLGRAQYF. CDR3 nucleotides: TGTGCCAGCAGCTCCCCGTACCAGGGGCTTGGCAGGGCGCAGTATTTT.

This clonotype was picked up a small number of times. This chain links TRBV7-2 with TRBJ1-6; D remains unclear. CDR3 length: 13 residues. Trimming left V 2 bases short and J 10 bases short, with 9 bases between. Germline-derived CDR1 and CDR2 are SGHTA and FQGNSA. The CDR3 reads CASSLKKGSPLHF. In nucleotides, the CDR3 is TGTGCCAGCAGCTTAAAGAAGGGATCACCCCTCCACTTT. Combining the CDR3 with reference TRBV7-2 and TRBJ1-6 gives the whole variable domain GAGVSQSPSNKVTEKGKDVELRCDPISGHTALYWYRQSLGQGLEFLIYFQGNSAPDKSGLPSDRFSAERTGGSVSTLTIQRTQQEDSAVYLCASSLKKGSPLHFGNGTRLTVT.

This clonotype has at least ten counts. This chain joins TRBV5-1 and TRBJ2-5; D call uncertain. V dropped 4 bases and J dropped 2 bases, with 6 bases sitting between them. The CDR3 has 12 residues. Germline lookup yields CDR1 SGHRS and CDR2 YFSETQ. The CDR3 nucleotides are TGCGCCAGCAGCGCAGCTCAAGAGACCCAGTACTTC. Translation gives CASSAAQETQYF.

This clonotype came up a few times. This chain joins TRBV5-5 and TRBJ1-6, with no clear D. The V and J ends lost 2 bases and 10 bases respectively, with 13 bases between them. In germline, CDR1 is SGHKS, CDR2 YYEKEE (reference sequence). This CDR3 region has 14 residues. The CDR3 DNA reads as TGTGCCAGCAGCTTAAGTGCCCTAGAATCACCCCTCCACTTT. Protein product: CASSLSALESPLHF.

This clonotype was counted at least ten times. The chain carries TRBV20-1 and TRBJ2-1, with D perhaps being TRBD1 or TRBD2 (5 bases each). Germline V CDR1 and CDR2: DFQATT, SNEGSKA (reference sequence). The CDR3 has 15 residues. The ends were cut back, 7 bases at V and 12 bases at J, with 28 bases in the middle. This chain's CDR3 is CSVIAERGDPRVQFF. The DNA for the CDR3 is TGCAGTGTCATCGCTGAAAGAGGGGACCCTCGGGTGCAGTTCTTC.

In this sample, this clonotype turned up a few times. J is TRBJ1-4 and V is TRBV12-3 or TRBV12-4; D gene unclear. CDR3 size: 12 residues. Trimming pared 3 bases from V and 8 bases from J, leaving 7 bases between. As DNA, the CDR3 is TGTGCCAGCAGTTTTAATGCGGAAAAACTGTTTTTT. Protein: CASSFNAEKLFF.

The J gene is TRBJ2-4, the V gene TRBV10-3; D call uncertain. Germline assignment: CDR1 ENHRY and CDR2 SYGVKD. With 0 bases removed from V and 0 bases from J, the gap between germline ends came to 6 bases. This CDR3 spans 15 amino acids. The CDR3 sequence: CAISESGIAKNIQYF. Here the CDR3 DNA reads TGTGCCATCAGTGAGTCGGGAATAGCCAAAAACATTCAGTACTTC.

In its sample, this clonotype was seen a few times. The rearrangement joins TRBV30 to TRBJ1-1; D gene unclear. The CDR3 sequence is 12 residues long. Per germline, CDR1 GTSNPN and CDR2 SVGIG (reference sequence). V was shortened by 3 bases and J by 4 bases, with 9 bases between the two germline ends. The CDR3 loop reads CAWSKFSTEAFF. CDR3 bases: TGTGCCTGGAGCAAATTCTCCACTGAAGCTTTCTTT.

This clonotype has at least ten counts. The gene calls are TRBV7-2 and TRBJ1-4; D not resolved. V was pared by 2 bases and J by 3 bases, with 4 bases between. There are 13 residues in the CDR3. Germline V gives CDR1 SGHTA, CDR2 FQGNSA. CDR3 residues: CASSLIANEKLFF. In DNA form, the CDR3 reads TGTGCCAGCAGCTTAATAGCTAATGAAAAACTGTTTTTT.

This rearrangement joins TRBV4-3 to TRBJ2-3, with 9 bases matching TRBD2. The V segment lost 0 bases and the J segment 5 bases; nucleotides outside the gene matches: 9. This CDR3 region has 17 residues. Per the germline V gene, CDR1 is LGHNA and CDR2 is YSLEER. The CDR3 DNA follows: TGCGCCAGCAGCCAAGATTTTGCTAGCGGGATGGAAGATACGCAGTATTTT. Translation gives CASSQDFASGMEDTQYF.

There are many counts of this clonotype. V is TRBV7-8 and J is TRBJ2-1; the D is unclear. CDR3 length: 13 residues. V was shortened by 1 base and J by 6 bases, with 7 bases between the two germline ends. Per the germline V gene, CDR1 is SGHVS and CDR2 is FQNEAQ. The DNA of the CDR3 is TGTGCCAGCAGCTTAGGACCGGGCAATGAGCAGTTCTTC. Translation: CASSLGPGNEQFF.

V and J are TRBV5-5 and TRBJ1-6, with D possibly being TRBD1 (5 bases). The germline CDR1 and CDR2 sequences are SGHKS and YYEKEE (reference sequence). The CDR3 is 14 residues long. Trimming removed 4 bases at V and 10 bases at J, with 15 bases between. CDR3 amino acids: CASSGGWAESPLHF. The DNA for the CDR3 is TGTGCCAGCAGCGGGGGTTGGGCGGAGTCACCCCTCCACTTT.

The V and J genes are TRBV18 and TRBJ1-2; D not certain. CDR1 and CDR2 (germline): KGHSH, LQKENI. This CDR3 region has 13 residues. Trimming cost V 1 base and J 8 bases, with 11 bases left between them. CDR3: CASSPQGIRGYTF. In DNA form, the CDR3 reads TGTGCCAGCTCACCACAGGGAATTCGGGGCTACACCTTC.

This clonotype has just a few counts. The genes are TRBV10-3 and TRBJ2-2; 8 positions match TRBD1. Germline V gene sequence: CDR1 ENHRY, CDR2 SYGVKD. This CDR3 has 15 residues. The V and J ends lost 2 bases and 4 bases, in that order; junction bases with no gene match: 3. CDR3 nucleotide sequence: TGTGCCATCAGTGAGCAGGGGGCGCCCACCGGGGAGCTGTTTTTT. Residues: CAISEQGAPTGELFF.

The J gene is TRBJ2-3, the V gene TRBV20-1; no reliable D call. Germline loops: CDR1 DFQATT, CDR2 SNEGSKA (reference sequence). V was pared by 2 bases and J by 7 bases, with 13 bases between. This CDR3 is 13 amino acids long. The CDR3 spells CSARLEASYTQYF. The CDR3 coding sequence is TGCAGTGCTAGACTAGAGGCGTCGTATACGCAGTATTTT.

This clonotype was observed a handful of times. This chain links TRBV9 with TRBJ2-1; D might be TRBD2 (6 bases). The germline V gene has CDR1 SGDLS and CDR2 YYNGEE. V was clipped by 4 bases and J by 4 bases, with 21 bases between them. This CDR3 contains 17 residues. The CDR3 sequence is CASSPRLSASEYNEQFF. The DNA of the CDR3 is TGTGCCAGCAGCCCGCGGTTGTCGGCTAGCGAGTACAATGAGCAGTTCTTC.

The J gene is TRBJ2-7, the V gene TRBV20-1, with a weak D call TRBD1 (6 bases). Germline CDR1 reads DFQATT; CDR2 reads SNEGSKA (reference sequence). The V end lost 5 bases, the J end lost 0 bases, and 11 bases lay between the germline ends. The CDR3 has 13 residues. CDR3 residues: CSALRDNSYEQYF. CDR3 bases: TGCAGTGCTCTCCGGGACAACTCCTACGAGCAGTACTTC.

Details on this clonotype: Since a far larger clone is one base different, this is likely a read error. The chain joins TRBV29-1 to TRBJ2-5; D possibly corresponds to TRBD1 (6 bases). The CDR3 is 12 amino acids. Germline assignment: CDR1 SQVTM and CDR2 ANQGSEA. V was pared by 3 bases and J by 6 bases, with 11 bases between. In DNA, the CDR3 is TGCAGCGTTGAGGGGGCGGAGCAGACCCAGTACTTC. The encoded protein is CSVEGAEQTQYF.

The chain is built from TRBV6-5 and TRBJ1-6; D ambiguous. The germline V gene has CDR1 MNHEY and CDR2 SVGAGI. V was pared by 2 bases and J by 8 bases, with 7 bases between. The CDR3 is 13 amino acids. The CDR3 bases are TGTGCCAGCAGTTACAACTCAGATTCACCCCTCCACTTT. It specifies CASSYNSDSPLHF.